This paragraph covers one T cell receptor beta chain sequence. This sample was taken from a study of blood T cell repertoires in COVID-19. The overall study: PBMCs, B-cell-depleted T cells, or T cells provided the cDNA or gDNA that made up the material.

Enrolled through a virtual design, the participants were between roughly 18 and 95 years of age and came from some 26 US areas. Donors were grouped by their self-reported clinical history. The germline V gene encodes CDR1 MGHDK and CDR2 SYGVNS. The CDR3 is 15 amino acids. V was pared by 2 bases and J by 10 bases, with 8 bases of the junction left unmatched. Only in-frame clones appear in the TCRdb table, and some are missing; sequencing was by immunoSEQ multiplex PCR. The sample records about 440,000 clones, about 85% being singletons. The receptor's source is a woman aged 18-29 years with acute COVID-19. The material sequenced was PBMCs or T cells enriched from blood (not recorded which). J is TRBJ1-6 and V is TRBV25-1, with 7 nucleotides matching TRBD1. The CDR3 DNA sequence: TGTGCCAGCAGTGAACCGAGGGCAGGGGGGTCACCCCTCCACTTT. Amino acid sequence: CASSEPRAGGSPLHF.